This T cell receptor beta chain was observed in a study of cytomegalovirus exposure and HLA in healthy donors. The germline V and J ends were trimmed by 0 bases and 1 base, with 9 bases remaining between them. From germline, CDR1 is SGHVS and CDR2 FQNEAQ. The CDR3 loop spans 15 amino acids. Findings of the study overall: Earlier results showed most TCR beta V segments being productive about 87% or about 30% of the time. Reportedly, TCR beta sequences accurately predicted HLA-A and HLA-B alleles in most subjects. Cytomegalovirus-associated TCR beta chains were listed, numbering some 170.

With regard to this clone: Its antigen remains unidentified.

PCR used 60 Vbeta primers and 13 Jbeta primers. TCRdb's table, derived via immunoSEQ multiplex PCR, lists solely in-frame clones and lacks some. The sample carries around 130,000 clones, around 78% recorded once. The sequence derives from a woman in her thirties or forties in good health and CMV-seronegative. The rearrangement joins TRBV7-8 to TRBJ1-1, with a tentative D call TRBD1 (5 bases). What was sequenced was PBMCs. In nucleotides, the CDR3 is TGTGCCAGCAGCTTAGCGGGCACAGGGAACACTGAAGCTTTCTTT. Protein product: CASSLAGTGNTEAFF. Complete variable domain (other parts from reference TRBV7-8 and TRBJ1-1): GAGVSQSPRYKVAKRGQDVALRCDPISGHVSLFWYQQALGQGPEFLTYFQNEAQLDKSGLPSDRFFAERPEGSVSTLKIQRTQQEDSAVYLCASSLAGTGNTEAFFGQGTRLTVV.